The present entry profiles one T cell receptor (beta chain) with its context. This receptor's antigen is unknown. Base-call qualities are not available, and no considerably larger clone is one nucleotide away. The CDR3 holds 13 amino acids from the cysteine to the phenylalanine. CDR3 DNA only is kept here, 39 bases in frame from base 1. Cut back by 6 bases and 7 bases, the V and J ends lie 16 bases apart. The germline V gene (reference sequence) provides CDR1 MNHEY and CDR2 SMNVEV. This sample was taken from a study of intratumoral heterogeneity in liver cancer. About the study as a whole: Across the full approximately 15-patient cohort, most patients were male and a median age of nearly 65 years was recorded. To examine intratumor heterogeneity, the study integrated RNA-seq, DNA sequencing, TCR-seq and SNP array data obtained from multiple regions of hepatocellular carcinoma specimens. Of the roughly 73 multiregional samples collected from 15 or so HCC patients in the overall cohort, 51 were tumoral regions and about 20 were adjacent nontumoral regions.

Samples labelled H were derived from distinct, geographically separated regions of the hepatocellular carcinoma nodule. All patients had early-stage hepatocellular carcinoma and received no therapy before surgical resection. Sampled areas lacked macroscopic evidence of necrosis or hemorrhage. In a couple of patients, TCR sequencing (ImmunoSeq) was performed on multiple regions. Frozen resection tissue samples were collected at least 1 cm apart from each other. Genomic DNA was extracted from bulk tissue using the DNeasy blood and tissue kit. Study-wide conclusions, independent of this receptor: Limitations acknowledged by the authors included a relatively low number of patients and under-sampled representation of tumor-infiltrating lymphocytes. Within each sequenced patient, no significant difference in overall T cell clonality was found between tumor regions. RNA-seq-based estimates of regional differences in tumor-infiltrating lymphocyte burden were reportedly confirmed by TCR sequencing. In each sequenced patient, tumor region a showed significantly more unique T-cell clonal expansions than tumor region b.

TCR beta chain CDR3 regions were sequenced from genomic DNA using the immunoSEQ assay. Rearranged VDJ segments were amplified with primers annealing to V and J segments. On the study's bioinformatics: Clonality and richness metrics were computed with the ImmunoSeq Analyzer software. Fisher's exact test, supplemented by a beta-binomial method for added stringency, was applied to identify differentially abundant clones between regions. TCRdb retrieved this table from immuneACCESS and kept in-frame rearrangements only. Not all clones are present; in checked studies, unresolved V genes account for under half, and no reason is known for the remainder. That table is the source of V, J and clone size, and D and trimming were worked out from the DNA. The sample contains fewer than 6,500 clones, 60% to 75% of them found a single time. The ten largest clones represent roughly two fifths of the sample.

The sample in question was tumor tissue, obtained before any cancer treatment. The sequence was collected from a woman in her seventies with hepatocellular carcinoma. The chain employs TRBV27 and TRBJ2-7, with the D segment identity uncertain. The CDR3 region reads CASRSMAGWEQYF. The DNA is TGTGCCAGCAGGTCGATGGCCGGGTGGGAGCAGTACTTC.